This section outlines one TCR beta chain sequence together with its context. Its antigen is unknown. Germline V CDR1 and CDR2: MNHEY, SMNVEV (reference sequence). The V and J ends lost 2 bases and 0 bases, in that order; junction bases with no gene match: 5. This CDR3 is 18 amino acids long. The library tagged individual cDNA molecules with unique molecular identifiers. Under the authors' procedure: Some 100,000 TCRs per sample was the median, with a range of roughly 23,224 to 750,000. TCRdb reprocessed the RACE reads with MiXCR, giving one entry per CDR3 protein. The V and J calls were determined by TCRdb, not by the authors. The table has around 130,000 distinct CDR3 sequences, approximately 8.3% seen once. These data originate in a study of human T cells and chemical hapten exposure. Study-wide context: TCR yield per sample varied, mainly due to pooled library volumes.

Findings and limits, study-wide: DPC sensitization left the count of TCRs above 1 in 1000 unchanged.

Stated time point: healthy volunteer bleed at 2 weeks. It was from unfractionated whole blood that total RNA was extracted. Sequenced: whole blood. This TCR derives from a male donor in good health. Some clones in this sample may be carry-over from other donors' samples. The chain combines TRBV27 with TRBJ2-6; TRBD1 aligns across 9 bases. CDR3 in amino acids: CASSLGGTGFSGANVLTF. In DNA, the CDR3 is TGTGCCAGCAGTTTAGGTGGGACAGGGTTCTCTGGGGCCAACGTCCTGACTTTC.